The entry below gives a single TCR beta chain sequence along with its context. Genomic DNA was subjected to two-round multiplex PCR for amplification of TCR beta CDR3. Primers targeting each individual TRBV and TRBJ gene were applied in first-round PCR. TCRdb used MiXCR to reprocess the multiplex PCR reads, holding one entry per CDR3 protein. The repertoire holds fewer than 15,000 distinct CDR3 sequences, with about 51% as singletons. The blood draw at each of two time points yielded approximately 6 milliliters of peripheral blood. This record belongs to a study of prognosis after radiotherapy for stage I lung cancer. This sequence originates from a donor aged 50 or older with non-small cell lung cancer. Sequencing used PBMCs, obtained before or after stereotactic body radiation therapy (not recorded which).

The CDR3 here is CASTPAGDWVRRQFF. The CDR3 nucleotides read TGTGCCAGCACGCCAGCGGGAGACTGGGTAAGGCGGCAGTTCTTC. The chain couples TRBV12-3 or TRBV12-4 to TRBJ2-4, with 8 bases aligning to TRBD2. The J call is uncertain, as TRBJ2-1 better fits the DNA end. This CDR3 region has 15 residues.